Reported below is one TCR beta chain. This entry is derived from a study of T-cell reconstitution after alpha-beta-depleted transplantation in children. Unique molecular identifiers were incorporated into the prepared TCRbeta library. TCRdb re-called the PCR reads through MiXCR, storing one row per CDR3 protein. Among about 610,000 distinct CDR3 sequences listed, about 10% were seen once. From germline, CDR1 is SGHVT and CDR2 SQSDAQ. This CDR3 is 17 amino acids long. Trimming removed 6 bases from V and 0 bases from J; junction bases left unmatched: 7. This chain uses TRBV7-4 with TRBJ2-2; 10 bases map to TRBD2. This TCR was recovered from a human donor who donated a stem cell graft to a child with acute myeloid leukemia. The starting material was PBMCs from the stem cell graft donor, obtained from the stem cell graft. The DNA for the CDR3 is TGTGCCAGCAGGCGGACTAGCGGAGTCGCGAACACCGGGGAGCTGTTTTTT. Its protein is CASRRTSGVANTGELFF.